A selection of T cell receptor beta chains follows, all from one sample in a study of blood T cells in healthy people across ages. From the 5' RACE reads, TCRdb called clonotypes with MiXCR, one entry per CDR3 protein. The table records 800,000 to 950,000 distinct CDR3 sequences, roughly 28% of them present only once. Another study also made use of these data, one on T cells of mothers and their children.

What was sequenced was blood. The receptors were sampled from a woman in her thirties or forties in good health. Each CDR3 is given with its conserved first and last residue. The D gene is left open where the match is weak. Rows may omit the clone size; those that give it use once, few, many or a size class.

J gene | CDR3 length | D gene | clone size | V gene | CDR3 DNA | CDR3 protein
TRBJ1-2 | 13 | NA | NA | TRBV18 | TGTGCCAGCTCAACACAGGCGGACTATGGCTACACCTTC | CASSTQADYGYTF
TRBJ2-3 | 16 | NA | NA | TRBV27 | TGTGCCAGCAGTTTAGTACATATTACTAGCACAGATACGCAGTATTTT | CASSLVHITSTDTQYF
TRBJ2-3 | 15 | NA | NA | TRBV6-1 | TGTGCCAGCAGTGAAGTACTCCGGGGCGCAGATACGCAGTATTTT | CASSEVLRGADTQYF
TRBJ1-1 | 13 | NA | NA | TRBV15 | TGTGCCACCAGCAGTCGCCTGAACACTGAAGCTTTCTTT | CATSSRLNTEAFF
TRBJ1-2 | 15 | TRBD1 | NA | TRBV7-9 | TGTGCCAGCAGCTCTACTAGGGACAGGGCCGAGGGCTACACCTTC | CASSSTRDRAEGYTF
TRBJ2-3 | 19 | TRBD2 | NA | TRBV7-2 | TGTGCCAGCAGCCTAACCCGTAGCGGGGGGGCCTCTAGCACAGATACGCAGTATTTT | CASSLTRSGGASSTDTQYF
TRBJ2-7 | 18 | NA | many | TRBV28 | TGTGCCAGCAGTTTTTCCCTAGGTCTTGGTTCTACCCACCACGAGCAGTACTTC | CASSFSLGLGSTHHEQYF
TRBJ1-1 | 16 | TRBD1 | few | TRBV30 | TGTGCCTCGGAAGGGCGACCAGGGGGGGCGATCACTGAAGCTTTCTTT | CASEGRPGGAITEAFF
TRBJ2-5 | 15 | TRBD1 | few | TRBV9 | TGTGCCAGCAACAAACAGGGGGTGGCCTACAATGAGCAGTACTTC | CASNKQGVAYNEQYF
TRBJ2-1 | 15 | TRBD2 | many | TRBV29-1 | TGCAGCGTTCCCGGCGGGGGGCTCCCCTACAATGAGCAGTTCTTC | CSVPGGGLPYNEQFF